These 8 T cell receptor beta chains originate from one sample sequenced in a study of OX40 agonist ivuxolimab in advanced cancers. The assay was immunoSEQ multiplex PCR, and TCRdb's table has in-frame clones only and misses some. The data contain 55,000 to 65,000 clones, 70% to 90% of them singletons. The starting material was CD4+ or CD8+ T cells sorted from blood, obtained in a trial of the OX40 agonist ivuxolimab. The source is an adult with an advanced solid tumor such as melanoma, head and neck, liver or kidney cancer.

The chain has TRBV6-4 and TRBJ2-3; 7 bases map to TRBD1. The CDR3 has 16 residues. The germline V gene encodes CDR1 MRHNA and CDR2 SNTAGT. The trim removed 4 bases at V and 2 bases at J, leaving 9 bases unmatched. CDR3 sequence reads: CASSAGQRKITDTQYF. CDR3 coding DNA: TGTGCCAGCAGTGCGGGACAGAGAAAAATCACAGATACGCAGTATTTT.

This rearrangement joins TRBV21-1 to TRBJ1-4. TRBV21-1 is listed as a pseudogene. This CDR3 region has 16 residues. CDR3 bases: TGTGCCAGCAGCAAAGGGTGTGGGGTAAGGGATGAAAAACTGTTTTTT. Translation gives CASSKGCGVRDEKLFF.

This sequence joins TRBV6-1 and TRBJ2-5, with 7 bases identical to TRBD2. Germline V gene lookup returns CDR1 MNHNS and CDR2 SASEGT. The CDR3 consists of 15 residues. The J segment lost 2 bases and the V segment lost 6 bases, leaving 9 bases of the junction unmatched. CDR3 DNA sequence: TGTGCCAGCAGCCCATCCCCCGGGGGGCAAGAGACCCAGTACTTC. It encodes CASSPSPGGQETQYF.

The gene calls are TRBV7-8 and TRBJ2-6; TRBD1 matches 8 bases. The CDR3 totals 20 residues. V shed 0 bases, J shed 0 bases, and the junction held 10 bases outside the gene matches. CDR1 SGHVS and CDR2 FQNEAQ come from the germline V gene. CDR3 protein: CASSLAPTGQAVSGANVLTF. The CDR3 nucleotides read TGTGCCAGCAGCTTAGCCCCGACGGGACAGGCCGTCTCTGGGGCCAACGTCCTGACTTTC.

Here the CDR3 DNA reads TGCGCCAGCAGTGCGACAGCCTCCCAAGAGACCCAGTACTTC. Amino acids: CASSATASQETQYF. The chain employs TRBV10-1 and TRBJ2-5, with D possibly TRBD1 on 5 matching bases. This CDR3 comprises 14 residues. Trimming left V 4 bases short and J 1 base short, with 10 bases between. The germline V gene encodes CDR1 WNHNN and CDR2 SYGVQD (reference sequence).

This chain connects TRBV7-8 to TRBJ2-7; 8 nucleotides match TRBD1. This CDR3 region has 15 residues. Germline CDR1 SGHVS, CDR2 FQNEAQ. Trimming took 5 bases from V and 3 from J; bases not matched to a gene: 9. Here the CDR3 reads CASSEGQAVGYEQYF. As DNA, the CDR3 is TGTGCCAGCAGCGAGGGACAGGCGGTGGGCTACGAGCAGTACTTC.

V gene TRBV30 combines with J gene TRBJ1-2, with D uncertain. The ends were cut back, 2 bases at V and 0 bases at J, with 13 bases in the middle. Germline V gene data show CDR1 as GTSNPN and CDR2 as SVGIG (reference sequence). This CDR3 is 15 amino acids long. CDR3 bases: TGTGCCTGGAGTCCCCCACGGGGTTCTAACTATGGCTACACCTTC. It translates to CAWSPPRGSNYGYTF.

This rearrangement joins TRBV7-6 to TRBJ2-3; D is perhaps TRBD1 (7 bases). CDR3 length: 15 residues. V was pared by 7 bases and J by 4 bases, with 18 bases between. Per the germline V gene, CDR1 is SGHVS and CDR2 is FNYEAQ. The CDR3 region is CASTAGGPPSDTQYF. The CDR3 region has the DNA TGTGCCAGCACCGCAGGGGGGCCTCCTTCAGATACGCAGTATTTT.